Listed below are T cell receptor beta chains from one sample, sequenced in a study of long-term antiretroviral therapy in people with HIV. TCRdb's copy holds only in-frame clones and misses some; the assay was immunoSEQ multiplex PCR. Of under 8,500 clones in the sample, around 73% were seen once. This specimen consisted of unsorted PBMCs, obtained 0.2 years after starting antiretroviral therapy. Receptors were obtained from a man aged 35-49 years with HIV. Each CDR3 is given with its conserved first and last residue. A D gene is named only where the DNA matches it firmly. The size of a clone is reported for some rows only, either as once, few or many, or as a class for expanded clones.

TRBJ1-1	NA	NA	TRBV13	CASSATDSAPENTEAFF
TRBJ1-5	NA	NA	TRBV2	CASSREAGEGNQPQHF
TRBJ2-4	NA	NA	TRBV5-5	CASRSGDWAKNIQYF
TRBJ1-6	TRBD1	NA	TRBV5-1	CASSAGTVNSPLHF
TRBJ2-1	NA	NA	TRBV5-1	CASSLGGQLSSYNEQFF
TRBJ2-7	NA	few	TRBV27	CASSLGFSYEQYF
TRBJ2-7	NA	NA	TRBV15	CATSRDLAATGVRYEQYF
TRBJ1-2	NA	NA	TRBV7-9	CASSLEAGAGNYGYTF
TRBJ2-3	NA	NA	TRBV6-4	CASSDSGATQYF
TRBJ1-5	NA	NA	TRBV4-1	CASRTDPERGRHQPQHF
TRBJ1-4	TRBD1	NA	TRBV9	CASSPGGEGNEKLFF
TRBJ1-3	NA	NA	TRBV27	CASSLSFGTLGNTIYF